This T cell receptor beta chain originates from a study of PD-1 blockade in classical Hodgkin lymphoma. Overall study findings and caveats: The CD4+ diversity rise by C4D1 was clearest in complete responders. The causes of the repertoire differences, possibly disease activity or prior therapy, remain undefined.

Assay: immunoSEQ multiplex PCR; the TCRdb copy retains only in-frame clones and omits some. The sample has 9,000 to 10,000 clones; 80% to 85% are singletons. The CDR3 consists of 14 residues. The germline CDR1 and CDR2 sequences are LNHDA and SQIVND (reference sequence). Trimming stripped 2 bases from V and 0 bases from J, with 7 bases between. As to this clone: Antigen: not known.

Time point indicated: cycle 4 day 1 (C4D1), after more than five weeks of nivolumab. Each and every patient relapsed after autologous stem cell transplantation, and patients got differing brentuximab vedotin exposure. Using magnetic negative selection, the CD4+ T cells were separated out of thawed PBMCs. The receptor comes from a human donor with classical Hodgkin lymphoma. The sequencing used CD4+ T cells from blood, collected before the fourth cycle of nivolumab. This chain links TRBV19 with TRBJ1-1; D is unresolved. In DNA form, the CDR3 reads TGTGCCAGTAGTATACAAAACATGAACACTGAAGCTTTCTTT. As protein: CASSIQNMNTEAFF.